A single sample is the source of the 26 T cell receptor beta chains below, sequenced in a study of metastatic and nonmetastatic thyroid tumors. No treatment had been given to any patient before thyroid surgery. Using MiXCR, TCRdb re-called clones from the PCR reads. The sample includes about 82,000 clones, approximately 12% seen only once; the top ten take 8.5% to 10%. The sequencing input was tumor tissue. The receptors were sampled from a female donor with papillary thyroid cancer or a benign thyroid nodule (not recorded which). Some clones in this sample may be carry-over from other donors' samples.

This clone was picked up many times. The rearrangement joins TRBV15 to TRBJ2-1; possibly TRBD1 or TRBD2 for D (6 bases each). Trimming shortened V by 0 bases and J by 2 bases, and 14 bases separated the two germline ends. The CDR3 runs 17 residues. Germline V gene lookup returns CDR1 LNHNV and CDR2 YYDKDF (reference sequence). The CDR3 coding sequence is TGTGCCACCAGCAGAGATTTTGCCGGGGGCCCCTACAATGAGCAGTTCTTC. Translated, it gives CATSRDFAGGPYNEQFF.

This clone was counted ten times or more. The rearrangement uses TRBV7-2 and TRBJ1-2; 9 bases match TRBD1. J lost 0 bases, V lost 1 base, and 0 bases had no gene match. The CDR3 is 15 residues long. Germline CDR1 and CDR2: SGHTA and FQGNSA. The CDR3 region has the DNA TGTGCCAGCAGCTTAGGACAGGGGGCTAACTATGGCTACACCTTC. Amino acid sequence: CASSLGQGANYGYTF.

Note on this clone: A read error may be the cause here, since a much bigger clone is one base away. The V gene is TRBV10-2, the J gene TRBJ2-7; D ambiguous. CDR3 length: 15 amino acids. The germline V and J ends were trimmed by 6 bases and 3 bases, with 18 bases remaining between them. Germline CDR1 and CDR2: WSHSY and SAAADI. This CDR3 is CASRTPELPNYEQYF. In DNA, the CDR3 is TGCGCCAGCAGGACCCCCGAGTTGCCCAACTACGAGCAGTACTTC.

At least ten counts were recorded for this clone. V usage is TRBV5-6 and J usage is TRBJ2-6, with unresolved D. CDR1 and CDR2 from the germline V gene are SGHDT and YYEEEE. The CDR3 spans 15 residues. Trimming removed 4 bases from V and 1 base from J, with 9 bases in between. CDR3 coding DNA: TGTGCCAGCAGCCCCCTAATGTCTGGGGCCAACGTCCTGACTTTC. This gives the protein CASSPLMSGANVLTF.

Concerning this clone itself: This may arise from a read error, as a much more abundant clone is one base away. The chain is built from TRBV7-2 and TRBJ2-7, with TRBD1 matching 8 bases. Unmatched junction bases numbered 9, after V lost 5 bases and J lost 3 bases. The CDR3 is made up of 15 amino acids. From germline, CDR1 is SGHTA and CDR2 FQGNSA. CDR3 in amino acids: CASSLSWTGNYEQYF. The CDR3 DNA follows: TGTGCCAGCAGCCTATCCTGGACAGGGAACTACGAGCAGTACTTC.

This clone came up many times. The chain couples TRBV10-1 to TRBJ2-2; TRBD2 agrees at 11 bases. Losses at the gene ends were 8 bases for V and 8 bases for J; bases not matched to a gene: 13. This CDR3 spans 16 amino acids. Germline V gene data show CDR1 as WNHNN and CDR2 as SYGVQD (reference sequence). The CDR3 sequence: CASYIAGGPSAGELFF. DNA of the CDR3: TGCGCCAGCTATATAGCGGGAGGGCCCTCGGCTGGGGAGCTGTTTTTT.

This clone was counted many times. The chain recombines TRBV12-3 or TRBV12-4 with TRBJ2-3; D is possibly TRBD1 (6 bases). CDR3 length equals 17 residues. The V and J ends lost 2 bases and 3 bases respectively, with 18 bases between them. CDR3 sequence reads: CASSLSRGTQRTDTQYF. The CDR3 DNA sequence: TGTGCCAGCAGTTTAAGTAGGGGGACCCAGAGGACAGATACGCAGTATTTT.

There are many counts of this clone. The gene calls are TRBV11-2 and TRBJ1-6, with D unresolved. The germline V gene encodes CDR1 SGHAT and CDR2 FQNNGV. Trimming took 1 base from V and 1 from J, leaving 5 bases between them. The CDR3 length is 15 residues. In DNA form, the CDR3 reads TGTGCCAGCAGCTTAGTAGCATCCTATAATTCACCCCTCCACTTT. This sequence encodes CASSLVASYNSPLHF.

This clone was counted ten times or more. The chain carries TRBV11-1 and TRBJ2-1; 12 bases agree with TRBD2. The V gene end was trimmed by 10 bases and the J gene end by 0 bases; junction bases not matched to a gene: 10. Germline V gene sequence: CDR1 SGHAT, CDR2 FQDESV (reference sequence). The CDR3 has 17 residues. As DNA, the CDR3 is TGTGCCATCCCGGGACTAGCGGGCCAGCGCTCCTACAATGAGCAGTTCTTC. Translated: CAIPGLAGQRSYNEQFF.

There are many counts of this clone. The chain couples TRBV27 to TRBJ2-7; TRBD2 might be the D (6 bases). Trimming removed 3 bases at V and 3 bases at J, with 24 bases between. CDR1 MNHEY and CDR2 SMNVEV come from the germline V gene (reference sequence). The CDR3 loop spans 18 amino acids. The CDR3 DNA reads TGTGCCAGCAGTTTCCACGGACGGACTAATCTTTTTTACTACGAGCAGTACTTC. Translation gives CASSFHGRTNLFYYEQYF.

This clone occurred many times. The chain carries TRBV5-1 and TRBJ2-3, with a weak D call TRBD2 (6 bases). The CDR3 sequence is 14 residues long. V lost 5 bases to trimming and J lost 0 bases, with 10 bases between them. From germline, CDR1 is SGHRS and CDR2 YFSETQ. This chain's CDR3 is CASSIGGSTDTQYF. CDR3 nucleotides: TGCGCCAGCAGTATTGGGGGGAGCACAGATACGCAGTATTTT.

This clone came up a few times. At one end, the junction sequence differs from germline, possibly due to a read error. In the same sample, other DNA sequences code for this CDR3. The CDR3 region has the DNA TGTGCGAGCAGTTACTCACAGGGAGAGACACAGTACTTC. Translated: CASSYSQGETQYF. The rearrangement links TRBV6-5 to TRBJ2-5, with TRBD1 as a possible D gene (6 bases). Germline loops: CDR1 MNHEY, CDR2 SVGAGI. This CDR3 is 13 amino acids long.

This chain uses TRBV10-2 with TRBJ1-2; no clear D gene. V dropped 8 bases and J dropped 0 bases, with 10 bases sitting between them. Germline V CDR1 and CDR2: WSHSY, SAAADI. The CDR3 extends over 13 amino acids. The CDR3 reads CASVARANYGYTF. The DNA for the CDR3 is TGCGCCAGCGTAGCGCGTGCTAACTATGGCTACACCTTC.

This clone showed up many times. The chain couples TRBV7-3 to TRBJ1-1; 7 nucleotides align to TRBD1. Germline CDR1 is SGHTA and CDR2 is FQGTGA. This CDR3 contains 13 residues. J was trimmed by 7 bases and V by 0 bases; bases with no gene match: 2. The CDR3 nucleotides read TGTGCCAGCAGCTTAACGGGACAGAATGAAGCTTTCTTT. The encoded protein is CASSLTGQNEAFF.

This clone was recorded many times. This chain uses TRBV6-5 with TRBJ1-2; 10 bases line up with TRBD1. The germline V gene has CDR1 MNHEY and CDR2 SVGAGI. CDR3 length: 14 residues. Trimming cost V 2 bases and J 6 bases; bases outside gene matches: 3. This chain's CDR3 is CASSYTGTGDGYTF. The CDR3 DNA follows: TGTGCCAGCAGTTACACTGGGACAGGGGATGGCTACACCTTC.

This clone was seen repeatedly, ten times or more. The chain employs TRBV24-1 and TRBJ2-1, with D possibly TRBD1 on 5 matching bases. Germline CDR1 is KGHDR and CDR2 is SFDVKD. The V end was cut by 4 bases, the J end by 4 bases, with 10 bases between. This CDR3 contains 14 residues. CDR3 loop: CATSDFDSYNEQFF. The CDR3 coding sequence is TGTGCCACCAGTGACTTTGACAGTTACAATGAGCAGTTCTTC.

This clone was seen ten or more times. This chain joins TRBV11-3 and TRBJ2-7, with 7 bases that match TRBD1. Germline CDR1 reads SGHNT; CDR2 reads YENEEA. The CDR3 consists of 14 residues. Losses at the gene ends were 6 bases for V and 3 bases for J; bases not matched to a gene: 8. The CDR3 reads CASRRQGGDYEQYF. The CDR3 DNA is TGTGCCAGCAGGAGACAGGGTGGAGACTACGAGCAGTACTTC.

Many counts were recorded for this clone. V and J are TRBV11-1 and TRBJ1-2; the D is unclear. Trimming shortened V by 5 bases and J by 3 bases, and 13 bases separated the two germline ends. In germline, CDR1 is SGHAT, CDR2 FQDESV (reference sequence). The CDR3 runs to 14 residues. The CDR3 protein is CASSLGWGDYGYTF. DNA of the CDR3: TGTGCCAGCAGCCTCGGATGGGGAGACTATGGCTACACCTTC.

This clone was counted many times. The rearrangement uses TRBV20-1 and TRBJ2-7; weak D call: TRBD1 (5 bases). CDR1 is DFQATT and CDR2 is SNEGSKA in the germline V gene (reference sequence). This CDR3 has 13 amino acids. V lost 3 bases to trimming and J lost 6 bases, with 15 bases between them. The CDR3 loop reads CSASTMQGIEQYF. The DNA of the CDR3 is TGCAGTGCTAGTACAATGCAGGGCATCGAGCAGTACTTC.

This clone appeared a single time. The chain is built from TRBV7-3 and TRBJ2-1; D remains ambiguous. V lost 6 bases and J lost 3, with 15 bases in between. The CDR3 is 15 amino acids. The germline V gene encodes CDR1 SGHTA and CDR2 FQGTGA. The CDR3 region has the DNA TGTGCCAGCAGTTTAGAGGCTTTATGCTACAATGAGCAGTTCTTC. It translates to CASSLEALCYNEQFF.

In this sample, this clone turned up a few times. A much larger clone lies one base from this, so it may be a read error. The genes are TRBV6-1 and TRBJ2-7; 11 nucleotides line up with TRBD1. Germline CDR1 and CDR2: MNHNS and SASEGT. The length of the CDR3 is 14 residues. CDR3 coding DNA: TGTGCCGGCAGCCAGGACAGGGGGCGCGTAAAGCAGTACTTC. Protein: CAGSQDRGRVKQYF.

Ten or more counts support this clone. This chain uses TRBV28 with TRBJ2-3, with D perhaps TRBD2 (6 bases). The V end was cut by 2 bases, the J end by 5 bases, with 17 bases between. CDR3 length equals 16 residues. Per germline, CDR1 MDHEN and CDR2 SYDVKM. Here the CDR3 DNA reads TGTGCCAGCAGTTTAGGGGACGGGAGTGGTGGAGATACGCAGTATTTT. This codes for CASSLGDGSGGDTQYF.

There are many counts of this clone. V usage is TRBV20-1 and J usage is TRBJ2-3; D is undetermined. The germline gives CDR1 DFQATT, CDR2 SNEGSKA (reference sequence). Trimming pared 0 bases from V and 2 bases from J, leaving 6 bases between. The CDR3 contains 13 residues. CDR3 bases: TGCAGTGCTAGAGATCACGCCACAGATACGCAGTATTTT. It is translated as CSARDHATDTQYF.

In this sample, this clone turned up many times. The chain recombines TRBV28 with TRBJ1-5, with 7 bases identical to TRBD1. The CDR3 is 15 residues long. With 6 bases clipped from V and 4 bases from J, the junction kept 9 bases outside the gene matches. CDR1 is MDHEN and CDR2 is SYDVKM in the germline V gene. The chain's CDR3 is CASRDYRGRNQPQHF. CDR3 nucleotide sequence: TGTGCCAGCAGGGATTACAGGGGCCGGAATCAGCCCCAGCATTTT.

This clone was observed at least ten times. This sample includes further DNA sequences coding for the same CDR3. The J gene is TRBJ2-3, the V gene TRBV11-3, with TRBD2 matching 10 bases. The germline V gene encodes CDR1 SGHNT and CDR2 YENEEA. The CDR3 has 14 amino acids. V lost 5 bases and J lost 9; bases outside the gene matches: 8. The CDR3 coding sequence is TGTGCCAGCAGCCAAACTAGCGGGACATACACGCAGTATTTT. It yields the protein CASSQTSGTYTQYF.

As concerns this clone: A much bigger clone sits one base away, suggesting this may be a read error. This same CDR3 is encoded by further DNA sequences in the sample. The chain couples TRBV4-1 to TRBJ1-2; D unresolved. The length of the CDR3 is 15 residues. Germline V gene data show CDR1 as MGHRA and CDR2 as YSYEKL. The CDR3 DNA is TGTGCCAGCAGCCAAGCGACGCCAAGGCTATATGGCTACACCTTC. It specifies CASSQATPRLYGYTF.